This TCR beta chain was sequenced in a study of radiotherapy plus CTLA-4 blockade in lung cancer. Study-level information: An objective response was seen in 18% of patients, and disease control in roughly 28%.

Profiled with immunoSEQ multiplex PCR; TCRdb holds only in-frame clones, not every one. The data show roughly 110,000 clones, about four fifths seen once. The germline gives CDR1 MGHDK, CDR2 SYGVNS. With 6 bases removed from V and 4 bases from J, the gap between germline ends came to 10 bases. The CDR3 contains 14 residues. The clonotype was recovered from a human donor with non-small cell lung cancer that progressed on radiotherapy plus ipilimumab. Some clones in this sample may be carry-over from other donors' samples. Sequenced here: peripheral blood, sampled from a patient treated with radiotherapy plus ipilimumab. V gene TRBV25-1 combines with J gene TRBJ1-6; D not resolved. CDR3 DNA: TGTGCCAGCAGATTGACGGGTTATAATTCACCCCTCCACTTT. Translation: CASRLTGYNSPLHF. The variable domain in full, with the rest retrieved from reference TRBV25-1 and TRBJ1-6, is EADIYQTPRYLVIGTGKKITLECSQTMGHDKMYWYQQDPGMELHLIHYSYGVNSTEKGDLSSESTVSRIRTEHFPLTLESARPSHTSQYLCASRLTGYNSPLHFGNGTRLTVT.